This TCR beta chain was captured by sequencing in a study of blood T cell repertoires in COVID-19. Overall study context: The origin of the acute and convalescent COVID-19 samples was the United States, Italy and Spain.

Trimming cost V 0 bases and J 6 bases, with 8 bases left between them. The length of the CDR3 is 13 residues. From germline, CDR1 is LGHNT and CDR2 FRNRAP. Authors' processing steps: Amplification of reference gene primers was used by the study to estimate nucleated cell counts. The repertoire was sequenced with immunoSEQ multiplex PCR; TCRdb's copy has only in-frame clones and lacks some. V, J and clone size reflect that table, while D and trimming were determined from the DNA. The sample lists tens of thousands of clones; roughly four fifths were seen once. The material sequenced was peripheral blood. The receptor was isolated from a human donor in a cohort sampled during active COVID-19. The chain carries TRBV12-5 and TRBJ1-1; perhaps TRBD1 as D (5 bases). In nucleotides, the CDR3 is TGTGCTAGTGGTTTGGTAAGGGGCCCTGAAGCTTTCTTT. Amino acids: CASGLVRGPEAFF.